This T cell receptor beta chain was identified during a study of T cells in Graves' hyperthyroidism and ophthalmopathy. Amplified regions were TCR beta CDR3 sequences from RNA transcripts. A set of HTBI primers served as the primers for a first-round RT-PCR of the TCR CDR3. TCRdb re-called the multiplex PCR reads with MiXCR, one entry per CDR3 protein. The sample contains about 640,000 distinct CDR3 sequences, roughly 45% of which appear only once. Lactation, pregnancy, other autoimmune disease or uncontrolled infection excluded patients. Clinical symptoms, serum thyroxine, TRAb, thyroid ultrasound and orbital computed tomography informed diagnoses. The CDR3 extends over 14 amino acids. Germline V gene data show CDR1 as SGHDN and CDR2 as FVKESK. The V end was cut by 4 bases, the J end by 7 bases, with 13 bases between.

This TCR came from an adult man with Graves' disease, either hyperthyroidism or ophthalmopathy (not recorded which). The source material was peripheral blood or thyroid tissue (not recorded which). The J gene is TRBJ1-4, the V gene TRBV14; D gene unclear. DNA of the CDR3: TGTGCCAGCAGCCCGTCCCCTTCGGGTGAAAAACTGTTTTTT. Protein: CASSPSPSGEKLFF.